This T cell receptor (beta chain) is drawn from a study of cytomegalovirus exposure and HLA in healthy donors. The CDR3 extends over 14 amino acids. Per the germline V gene, CDR1 is SNHLY and CDR2 is FYNNEI. V was clipped by 3 bases and J by 4 bases, with 12 bases between them. This clone occurred a few times. The antigen is undetermined. The primer mix had 60 Vbeta and 13 Jbeta primers. Here immunoSEQ multiplex PCR was the method, and the copy in TCRdb shows in-frame clones only, minus some. The sample records under 150,000 clones, around 84% being singletons. Whole-study results and caveats: When analyzed later, the rates of TCR association showed variation by HLA locus, with DRB1 the most and HLA-C the fewest. HLA alleles were associated with fewer than 20,000 TCR beta sequences in a later analysis at 0.05 false discovery rate. More than 150 TCR beta chains were listed as cytomegalovirus-associated.

The sample consisted of PBMCs. This TCR came from a man aged 45 to 65 in good health and CMV-seronegative. V and J are TRBV2 and TRBJ1-2; D remains unclear. The CDR3 region has the DNA TGTGCCAGCAGTGATCTTAGACGGGGCTATGGCTACACCTTC. This codes for CASSDLRRGYGYTF.